This T cell receptor (beta chain) was captured by sequencing in a study of control samples from healthy donors and cancer patients. This table comes from immunoSEQ multiplex PCR, and its TCRdb copy is limited to in-frame clones, with some not included. This table has around 100,000 clones, roughly 92% appearing once. The CDR3 loop spans 14 amino acids. The V and J ends lost 3 bases and 4 bases respectively, with 10 bases between them. CDR1 and CDR2 (germline): LNHDA, SQIVND (reference sequence). This TCR came from a human donor in good health. The donor label of this sample is uncertain. Sequencing used blood. The chain joins TRBV19 to TRBJ1-5, with D perhaps matching TRBD1 (5 bases). CDR3: CASSMGGLNQPQHF. CDR3 nucleotide sequence: TGTGCCAGTAGTATGGGGGGACTTAATCAGCCCCAGCATTTT.